This T cell receptor beta chain is drawn from a study of T cells in Graves' hyperthyroidism and ophthalmopathy. Study results and limitations: Prediction of ophthalmopathy progression came a median approximately 7 months pre-onset.

The source material, RNA transcripts, was used to amplify TCR beta CDR3 regions. HTBI primers were used for first-round RT-PCR of the TCR CDR3. MiXCR was run by TCRdb on the multiplex PCR reads, yielding one entry per CDR3 protein. This table has roughly 580,000 distinct CDR3 sequences, about 43% appearing once. No ophthalmopathy progression within 18 months constituted stable Graves' hyperthyroidism. Patients having uncontrolled infection, another autoimmune disease, pregnancy or lactation were not included. This clonotype came up a few times. Its antigen is not identified. The CDR3 totals 14 residues. Germline V gene lookup returns CDR1 SNHLY and CDR2 FYNNEI. The germline V and J ends were trimmed by 5 bases and 4 bases, with 15 bases remaining between them.

Sequenced: peripheral blood or thyroid tissue (not recorded which). This receptor was identified in a woman under 30 with Graves' hyperthyroidism. The rearrangement joins TRBV2 to TRBJ2-7, with no clear D. This chain's CDR3 is CASSYTLEGYEQYF. DNA of the CDR3: TGTGCCAGCAGTTATACACTCGAAGGGTACGAGCAGTACTTC.